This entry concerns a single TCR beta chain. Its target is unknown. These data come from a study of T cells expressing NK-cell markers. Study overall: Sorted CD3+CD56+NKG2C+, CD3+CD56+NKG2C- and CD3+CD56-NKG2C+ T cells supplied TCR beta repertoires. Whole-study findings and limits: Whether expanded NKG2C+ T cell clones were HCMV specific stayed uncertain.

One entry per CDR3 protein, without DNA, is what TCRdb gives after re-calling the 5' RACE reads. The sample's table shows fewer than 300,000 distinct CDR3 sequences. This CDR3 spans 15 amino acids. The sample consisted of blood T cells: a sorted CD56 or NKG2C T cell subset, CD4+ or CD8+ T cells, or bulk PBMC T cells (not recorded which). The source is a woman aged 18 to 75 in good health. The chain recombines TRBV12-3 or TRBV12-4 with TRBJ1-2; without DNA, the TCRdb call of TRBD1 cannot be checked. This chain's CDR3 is CASSGDTRSSYGYTF.